This T cell receptor beta chain was captured by sequencing in a study of blood T cells in healthy people across ages. This clonotype came up a few times. A sample-barcoded 5' primer and a J-beta primer mix were used in a second PCR of roughly 6 to 12 cycles. One entry per CDR3 protein results from TCRdb running MiXCR on the 5' RACE reads. The sample yields fewer than 800,000 distinct CDR3 sequences, 20% to 30% seen once. These sequences were also reported in another study, on T cells of mothers and their children.

The clonotype was recovered from a boy younger than 18 in good health. The sample comprised blood.

CDR3 loop: CASSSNRLDWSKETQYF. CDR3 coding DNA: TGTGCCAGCAGCTCAAACCGACTAGACTGGAGCAAAGAGACCCAGTACTTC. The rearrangement uses TRBV7-2 and TRBJ2-5, with D possibly matching TRBD2 (6 bases). The CDR3 covers 17 residues. The germline gives CDR1 SGHTA, CDR2 FQGNSA. Deletions cut 4 bases from V and 3 bases from J, with 21 bases between.